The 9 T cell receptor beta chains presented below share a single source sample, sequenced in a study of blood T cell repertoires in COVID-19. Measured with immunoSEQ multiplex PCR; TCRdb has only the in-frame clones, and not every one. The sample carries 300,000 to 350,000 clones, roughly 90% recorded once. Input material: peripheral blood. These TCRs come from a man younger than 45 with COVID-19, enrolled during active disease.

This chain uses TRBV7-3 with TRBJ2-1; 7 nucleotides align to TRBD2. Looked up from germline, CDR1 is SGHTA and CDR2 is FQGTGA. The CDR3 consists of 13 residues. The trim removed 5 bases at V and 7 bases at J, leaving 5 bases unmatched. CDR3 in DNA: TGTGCCAGCAGCAGAGCGGGGCTGAATGAGCAGTTCTTC. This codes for CASSRAGLNEQFF.

The CDR3 bases are TGTGCCAGTAGTTCAGACCATCGGAGCTCTGGAAACACCATATATTTT. This codes for CASSSDHRSSGNTIYF. The chain has TRBV19 and TRBJ1-3, with unresolved D. The CDR3 spans 16 residues. Germline V CDR1 and CDR2: LNHDA, SQIVND (reference sequence). V shed 5 bases and J shed 0 bases, with 14 bases lying between them.

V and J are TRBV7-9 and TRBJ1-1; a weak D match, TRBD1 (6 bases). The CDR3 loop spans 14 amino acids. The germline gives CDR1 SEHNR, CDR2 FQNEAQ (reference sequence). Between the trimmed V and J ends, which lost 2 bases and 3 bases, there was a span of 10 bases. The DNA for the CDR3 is TGTGCCAGCAGCTTAACAGGGTATGACACTGAAGCTTTCTTT. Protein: CASSLTGYDTEAFF.

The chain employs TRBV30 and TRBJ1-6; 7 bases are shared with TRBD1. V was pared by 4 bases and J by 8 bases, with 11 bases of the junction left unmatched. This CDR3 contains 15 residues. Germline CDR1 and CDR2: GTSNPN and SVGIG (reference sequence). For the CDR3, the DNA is TGTGCCTGGACACAACCGGGACAGTGGGATTCACCCCTCCACTTT. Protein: CAWTQPGQWDSPLHF.

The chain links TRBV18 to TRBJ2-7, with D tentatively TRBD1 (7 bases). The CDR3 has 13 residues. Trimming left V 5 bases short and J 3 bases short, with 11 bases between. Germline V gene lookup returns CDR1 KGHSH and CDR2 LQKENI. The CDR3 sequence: CASSAGQIYEQYF. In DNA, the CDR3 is TGTGCCAGCTCAGCGGGACAGATCTACGAGCAGTACTTC.

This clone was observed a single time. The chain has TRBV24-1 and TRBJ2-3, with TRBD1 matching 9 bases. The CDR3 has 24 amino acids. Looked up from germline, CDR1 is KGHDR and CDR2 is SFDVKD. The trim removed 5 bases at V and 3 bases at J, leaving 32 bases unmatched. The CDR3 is CATSAVPGQGDYRASGLSTDTQYF. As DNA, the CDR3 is TGTGCCACCAGTGCCGTCCCGGGACAGGGAGATTATAGGGCTAGCGGATTAAGTACAGATACGCAGTATTTT.

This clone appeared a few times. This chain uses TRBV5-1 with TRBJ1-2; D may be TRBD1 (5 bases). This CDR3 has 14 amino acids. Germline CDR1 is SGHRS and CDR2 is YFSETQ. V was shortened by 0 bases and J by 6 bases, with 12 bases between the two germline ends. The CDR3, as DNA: TGCGCCAGCAGCTTGGAGGGCAGGGAGGATGGCTACACCTTC. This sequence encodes CASSLEGREDGYTF. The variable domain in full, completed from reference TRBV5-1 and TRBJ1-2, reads KAGVTQTPRYLIKTRGQQVTLSCSPISGHRSVSWYQQTPGQGLQFLFEYFSETQRNKGNFPGRFSGRQFSNSRSEMNVSTLELGDSALYLCASSLEGREDGYTFGSGTRLTVV.

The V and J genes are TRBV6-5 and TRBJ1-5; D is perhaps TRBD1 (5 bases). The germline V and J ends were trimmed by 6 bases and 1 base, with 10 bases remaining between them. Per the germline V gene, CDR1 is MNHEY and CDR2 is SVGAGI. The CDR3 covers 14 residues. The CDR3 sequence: CASRGPGSNQPQHF. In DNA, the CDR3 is TGTGCCAGCAGGGGGCCTGGGAGCAATCAGCCCCAGCATTTT.

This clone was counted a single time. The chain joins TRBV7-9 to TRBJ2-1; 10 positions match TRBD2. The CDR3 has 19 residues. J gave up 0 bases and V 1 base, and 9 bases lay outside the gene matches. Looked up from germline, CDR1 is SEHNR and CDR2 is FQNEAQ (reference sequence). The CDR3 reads CASSLVGSGGSRSYNEQFF. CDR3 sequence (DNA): TGTGCCAGCAGCTTAGTTGGTAGCGGGGGGTCCCGCTCCTACAATGAGCAGTTCTTC.